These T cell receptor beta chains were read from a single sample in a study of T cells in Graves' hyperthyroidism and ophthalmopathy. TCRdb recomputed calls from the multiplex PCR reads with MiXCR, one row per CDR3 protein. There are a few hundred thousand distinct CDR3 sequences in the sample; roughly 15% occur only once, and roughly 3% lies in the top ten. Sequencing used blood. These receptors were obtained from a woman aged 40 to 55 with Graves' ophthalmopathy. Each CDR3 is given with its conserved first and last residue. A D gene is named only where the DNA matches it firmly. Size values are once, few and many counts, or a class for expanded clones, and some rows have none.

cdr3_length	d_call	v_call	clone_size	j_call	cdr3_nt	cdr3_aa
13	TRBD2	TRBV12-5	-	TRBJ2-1	TGTGCCGGTGGGCTAGCGGGGGGGTATGAGCAGTTCTTC	CAGGLAGGYEQFF
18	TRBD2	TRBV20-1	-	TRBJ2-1	TGCAGTGCTCGACCCCCTGGGGGGGGGACGAGCTCCTACAATGAGCAGTTCTTC	CSARPPGGGTSSYNEQFF
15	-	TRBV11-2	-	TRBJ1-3	TGTGCCAGCAGCTTAGACAGTAACTCTGGAAACACCATATATTTT	CASSLDSNSGNTIYF
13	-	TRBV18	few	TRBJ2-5	TGTGCCAGCTCACCAGACAAAAAAGAGACCCAGTACTTC	CASSPDKKETQYF
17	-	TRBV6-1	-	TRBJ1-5	TGTGCCAGCAGTGAAGCGACCGGACAGCAACTTTATCAGCCCCAGCATTTT	CASSEATGQQLYQPQHF
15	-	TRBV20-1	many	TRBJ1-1	TGCAGTGCTAGGGGTCGGGGGGATTCAAGAACTGAAGCTTTCTTT	CSARGRGDSRTEAFF
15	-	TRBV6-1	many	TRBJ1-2	TGTGCCAGCAGTGAAGCCAGTGCAACTAACTATGGCTACACCTTC	CASSEASATNYGYTF
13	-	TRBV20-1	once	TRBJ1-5	TGCAGTGCTAGAGGAAGAAGCAATCAGCCCCAGCATTTT	CSARGRSNQPQHF
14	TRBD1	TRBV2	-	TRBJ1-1	TGTGCCAGCAAAGGGACAGGGGGCGTGAATGAAGCTTTCTTT	CASKGTGGVNEAFF
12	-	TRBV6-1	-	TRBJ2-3	TGTGCCAGCAGTGGGGATGGAGATACGCAGTATTTT	CASSGDGDTQYF
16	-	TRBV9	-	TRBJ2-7	TGTGCCAGCAGCGTAGCTCCGCGGGTGGGGGAGAGCGAGCAGTACTTC	CASSVAPRVGESEQYF
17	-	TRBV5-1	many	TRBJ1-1	TGCGCCAGCAGCTTGGGGGGACACCCACTATTGGGCACTGAAGCTTTCTTT	CASSLGGHPLLGTEAFF
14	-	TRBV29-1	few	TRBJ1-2	TGCAGCGTTGAAGTAGGGGCTCTTAACTATGGCTACACCTTC	CSVEVGALNYGYTF
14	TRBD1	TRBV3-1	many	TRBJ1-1	TGTGCCAGCAGCCACAGGACAGGGCACACTGAAGCTTTCTTT	CASSHRTGHTEAFF
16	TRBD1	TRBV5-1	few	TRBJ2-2	TGCGCCAGCAGCTCCTCGACAGGGTCAAACACCGGGGAGCTGTTTTTT	CASSSSTGSNTGELFF
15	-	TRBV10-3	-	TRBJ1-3	TGTGCCATCAGTGAGTCACAGGGTTCTGGAAACACCATATATTTT	CAISESQGSGNTIYF
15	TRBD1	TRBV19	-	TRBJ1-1	TGTGCCAGTAGTACCCCAGGGGGCAGGAGCACTGAAGCTTTCTTT	CASSTPGGRSTEAFF
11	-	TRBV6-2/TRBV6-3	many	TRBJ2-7	TGTGCCAGCAATTTGGGGTTCGAGCAGTACTTC	CASNLGFEQYF
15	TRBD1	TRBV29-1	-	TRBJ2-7	TGCAGCGTTGTGTGGGGGGACAGGGCCGCTTACGAGCAGTACTTC	CSVVWGDRAAYEQYF
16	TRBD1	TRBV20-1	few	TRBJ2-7	TGCAGTGCTGTGAAACTAGGGACAGGTTTGTCCTACGAGCAGTACTTC	CSAVKLGTGLSYEQYF
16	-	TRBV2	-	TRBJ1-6	TGTGCCAGCAGAGCGGGGGGGGCAGCGTATAATTCACCCCTCCACTTT	CASRAGGAAYNSPLHF
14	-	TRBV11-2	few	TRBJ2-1	TGTGCCAGCACCGGGTGGAAGGTTCCCGGAGAGCAGTTCTTC	CASTGWKVPGEQFF
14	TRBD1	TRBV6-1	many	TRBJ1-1	TGTGCCAGCATGTCTTCCCAGGGGGAGGCTGAAGCTTTCTTT	CASMSSQGEAEAFF
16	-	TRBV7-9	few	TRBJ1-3	TGTGCCAGCAGCCCGGGACCACCTGCCTCTGGAAACACCATATATTTT	CASSPGPPASGNTIYF
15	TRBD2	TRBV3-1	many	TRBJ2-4	TGTGCCAGCAGTCAGCGGGGGGGAGCCAAAAACATTCAGTACTTC	CASSQRGGAKNIQYF
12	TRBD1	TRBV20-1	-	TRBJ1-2	TGCAGTGCTGACAGGGGCTCCATTGGCTACACCTTC	CSADRGSIGYTF
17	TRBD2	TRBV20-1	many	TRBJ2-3	TGCAGTGCTACCGGACTAGCGGTTGGCGGGGGCACAGATACGCAGTATTTT	CSATGLAVGGGTDTQYF
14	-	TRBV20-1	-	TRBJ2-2	TGCAGTGCTAGAGTAGCTGCGAACACCGGGGAGCTGTTTTTT	CSARVAANTGELFF
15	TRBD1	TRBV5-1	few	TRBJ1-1	TGCGCCAGCAGCTCCGGGACAGGTGGAAACACTGAAGCTTTCTTT	CASSSGTGGNTEAFF
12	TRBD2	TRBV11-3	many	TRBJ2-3	TGTGCCAGCAGCCCGGGCGGGGGAACGCAGTATTTT	CASSPGGGTQYF
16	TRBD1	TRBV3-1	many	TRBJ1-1	TGTGCCAGCAGCCCACGGGACAGGGTTGAGGGAACTGAAGCTTTCTTT	CASSPRDRVEGTEAFF
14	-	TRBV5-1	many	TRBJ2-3	TGCGCCAGCAGCTCGGGACTGTCGAGAGATACGCAGTATTTT	CASSSGLSRDTQYF
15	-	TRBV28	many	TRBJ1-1	TGTGCCAGCAGTTTATCCCGGGCTGCCCTGGGGGAAGCTTTCTTT	CASSLSRAALGEAFF
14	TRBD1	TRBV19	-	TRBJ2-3	TGTGCCAGTGGAACGACAGGGTTAACAGATACGCAGTATTTT	CASGTTGLTDTQYF
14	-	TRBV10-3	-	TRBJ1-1	TGTGCCATCAGAGGAGACGAGATGAACACTGAAGCTTTCTTT	CAIRGDEMNTEAFF
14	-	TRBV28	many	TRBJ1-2	TGTGCCAGCAGTTTTCGCGTGTGGGGAGGGGGCTACACCTTC	CASSFRVWGGGYTF
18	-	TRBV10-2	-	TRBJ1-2	TGCGCCAGCAGGACAATACAGGGCGCTGCGGATAACAACTATGGCTACACCTTC	CASRTIQGAADNNYGYTF
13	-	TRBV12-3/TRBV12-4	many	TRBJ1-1	TGTGCCAGCAGTCTCCGAGTGAACACTGAAGCTTTCTTT	CASSLRVNTEAFF
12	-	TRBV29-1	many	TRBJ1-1	TGCAGCGCCCGTCCAGGGTCGACTGAAGCTTTCTTT	CSARPGSTEAFF
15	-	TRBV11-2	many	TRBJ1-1	TGTGCCAGCAGCTTAGACGGCGCATCCAGCGCTGAAGCTTTCTTT	CASSLDGASSAEAFF
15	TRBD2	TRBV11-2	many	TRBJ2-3	TGTGCCAGCAGCCACGGACTAGCGGTCACAGATACGCAGTATTTT	CASSHGLAVTDTQYF
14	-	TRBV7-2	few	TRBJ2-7	TGTGCCAGCAGCTTAGTGCCGTTAGCCTACGAGCAGTACTTC	CASSLVPLAYEQYF
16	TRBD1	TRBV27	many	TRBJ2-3	TGTGCCAGCAGTTTACCAGACAGGGATGACACAGATACGCAGTATTTT	CASSLPDRDDTDTQYF
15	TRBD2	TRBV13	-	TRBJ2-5	TGTGCCAGCAGCTTCACCGGGACTAGCAAAGAGACCCAGTACTTC	CASSFTGTSKETQYF
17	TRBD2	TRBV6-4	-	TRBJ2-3	TGTGCCAGCAGTTACTCGGTAGCGGGAGGTAGCACAGATACGCAGTATTTT	CASSYSVAGGSTDTQYF
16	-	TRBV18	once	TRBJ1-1	TGTGCCAGCTCACCAAGGCGGGGGCTGGATAACACTGAAGCTTTCTTT	CASSPRRGLDNTEAFF
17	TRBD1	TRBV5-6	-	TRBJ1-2	TGTGCCAGCAACCTGCTGTCTGGGACAGGGCTAAACTATGGCTACACCTTC	CASNLLSGTGLNYGYTF
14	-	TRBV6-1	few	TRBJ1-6	TGTGCCAGCCAAACTAGCTCCTATAATTCACCCCTCCACTTT	CASQTSSYNSPLHF
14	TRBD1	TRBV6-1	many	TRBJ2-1	TGTGCCAGCAGTAAGGGGACAGGGTACAATGAGCAGTTCTTC	CASSKGTGYNEQFF
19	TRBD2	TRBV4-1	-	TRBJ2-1	TGCGCCAGCAGCCATAAGACTAGCGGGGGATATAAACTATACAATGAGCAGTTCTTC	CASSHKTSGGYKLYNEQFF
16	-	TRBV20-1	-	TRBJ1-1	TGCAGTGCTAGAGAGACGGGACTGAGGGCACGGGTCGAAGCTTTCTTT	CSARETGLRARVEAFF
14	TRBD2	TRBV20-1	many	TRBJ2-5	TGCAGTGCTAGAGTTCGGGCGGGAGAAGAGACCCAGTACTTC	CSARVRAGEETQYF
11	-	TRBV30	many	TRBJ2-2	TGTGCCTGGAGTGAGGGCAGGGCGCTGTTTTTT	CAWSEGRALFF
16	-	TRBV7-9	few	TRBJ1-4	TGTGCCAGCAGCTTAGCGCAACAGGGTTTAGGTGAAAAACTGTTTTTT	CASSLAQQGLGEKLFF
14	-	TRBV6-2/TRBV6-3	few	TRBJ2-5	TGTGCCAGCAGTTACGTTAGCGTCAAAGAGACCCAGTACTTC	CASSYVSVKETQYF